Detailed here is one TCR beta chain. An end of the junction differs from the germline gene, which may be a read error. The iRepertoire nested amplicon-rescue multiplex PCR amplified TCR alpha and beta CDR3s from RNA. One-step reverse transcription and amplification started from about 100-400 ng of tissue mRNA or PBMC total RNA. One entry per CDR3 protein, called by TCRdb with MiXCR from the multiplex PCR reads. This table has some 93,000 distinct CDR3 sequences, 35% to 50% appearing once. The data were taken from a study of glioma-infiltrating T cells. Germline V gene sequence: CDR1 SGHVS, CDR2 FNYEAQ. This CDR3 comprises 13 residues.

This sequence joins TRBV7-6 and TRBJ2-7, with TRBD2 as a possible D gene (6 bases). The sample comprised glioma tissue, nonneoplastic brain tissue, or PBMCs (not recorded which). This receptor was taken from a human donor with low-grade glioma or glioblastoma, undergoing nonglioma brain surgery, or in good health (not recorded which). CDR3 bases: TGTGCCAGCAGACCAGGGACTTCCTACAAGCAGTACTTC. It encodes CASRPGTSYKQYF.